The next 2 T cell receptor beta chains were all read from a single sample in a study of post-analysis software for immune sequencing data. Notes on the study in general: Elevated frequency relative to controls characterized 4 or 5 TRBV segments in patients, TRBV5-6, TRBV5-1 and TRBV20-1 among them.

For these TCRs, the target antigens are not known. Unique-molecular-identifier-tagged TCR beta cDNA libraries were used. TCRdb fed the PCR reads into MiXCR, producing one record per CDR3 protein. The sample records approximately 730,000 distinct CDR3 sequences, roughly 27% being singletons. Sequenced: blood. Receptors were obtained from a girl aged 10 to 17 with multiple sclerosis.

The table lists this clonotype with a few counts. This rearrangement joins TRBV20-1 to TRBJ2-5; D is uncertain. Germline V gene sequence: CDR1 DFQATT, CDR2 SNEGSKA (reference sequence). V gave up 0 bases and J gave up 4 bases, with 9 bases separating them. The CDR3 is made up of 13 amino acids. Written as DNA, the CDR3 is TGCAGTGCTAGAGATGGGCGGCGAGAGACCCAGTACTTC. Its protein product is CSARDGRRETQYF.

This clonotype was picked up a small number of times. The V call is TRBV5-1, the J call TRBJ2-7; D may correspond to TRBD1 or TRBD2 (6 bases each). V was shortened by 4 bases and J by 0 bases, with 11 bases between the two germline ends. The CDR3 runs 14 residues. Germline CDR1 SGHRS, CDR2 YFSETQ. This CDR3 is CASSLGGNSYEQYF. The CDR3 coding sequence is TGCGCCAGCAGCCTCGGGGGCAACTCCTACGAGCAGTACTTC.